This T cell receptor (beta chain) comes out of a study of metastatic and nonmetastatic thyroid tumors. Study background: Comparative analysis of repertoires was undertaken across blood and tumor or nodule tissue obtained from malignant and benign thyroid patients. Findings and caveats of the study: Across blood and tumor, TCR beta diversity in malignant thyroid tumors was reportedly significantly higher than in benign nodules.

Treatment of any kind had been given to no patient before thyroid surgery. From germline, CDR1 is KGHDR and CDR2 SFDVKD. CDR3 length equals 12 residues. The table lists this clone with a few counts. What it binds is not known. The junction departs from the called germline gene at one end, perhaps through a read error. TCRdb re-called clones from the PCR reads using MiXCR. The sample holds approximately 7,100 clones, about 30% seen once. V gene TRBV24-1 combines with J gene TRBJ2-5; D uncertain. The sequence was collected from a female donor with papillary thyroid cancer or a benign thyroid nodule (not recorded which). Some clones in this sample may be carry-over from other donors' samples. Sample: tumor tissue. This chain's CDR3 is CAASDFSETQYF. DNA of the CDR3: TGTGCCGCCAGTGATTTCAGTGAGACCCAGTACTTC.